A single sample is the source of the 27 T cell receptor beta chains below, sequenced in a study of vaccination and CD4 T cells after COVID-19. The antigens for these receptors are not known. Sequencing of cultured CD4+ T cell DNA used the Oncomine TCR Beta short-read assay. TCRdb re-called the PCR reads with MiXCR, one entry per CDR3 protein. This repertoire shows some 20,000 distinct CDR3 sequences, 50% to 70% found once; its top ten account for around 8.9%. Sample treatment: approximately 9-day PBMC culture with coronavirus spike peptide pools or control peptides (ViraFEST assay). The starting material was CD4+ T cells from blood, cultured in vitro, obtained after SARS-CoV-2 vaccination. Receptors were obtained from a human donor who had recovered from COVID-19.

This clonotype has only one observation. This rearrangement joins TRBV7-9 to TRBJ2-1; possible D gene TRBD1, 5 bases. The J call is doubtful: the DNA matches TRBJ2-7 better. Looked up from germline, CDR1 is SEHNR and CDR2 is FQNEAQ (reference sequence). The CDR3 loop spans 15 amino acids. The CDR3 bases are TGTGCCAGCAGCTTAGCGGGGCATACGGGTTACGAGCAGTACTTC. Protein product: CASSLAGHTGYEQYF.

The chain carries TRBV20-1 and TRBJ2-2; 10 bases are shared with TRBD2. Germline lookup yields CDR1 DFQATT and CDR2 SNEGSKA (reference sequence). CDR3 size: 16 residues. With V trimmed by 5 bases and J by 3 bases, 9 bases remained unmatched. CDR3 sequence: CSARSSGRGYTGELFF. CDR3 in DNA: TGCAGTGCTCGCTCAAGCGGGAGGGGGTACACCGGGGAGCTGTTTTTT.

The chain links TRBV19 to TRBJ1-1, with D perhaps TRBD1 (5 bases). This CDR3 has 13 residues. Trimming left V 6 bases short and J 1 base short, with 9 bases between. CDR1 and CDR2 from the germline V gene are LNHDA and SQIVND (reference sequence). The CDR3 spells CASRSTGNTEAFF. CDR3 coding DNA: TGTGCCAGTAGGTCCACAGGGAACACTGAAGCTTTCTTT. The variable domain in full, with the rest retrieved from reference TRBV19 and TRBJ1-1, is DGGITQSPKYLFRKEGQNVTLSCEQNLNHDAMYWYRQDPGQGLRLIYYSQIVNDFQKGDIAEGYSVSREKKESFPLTVTSAQKNPTAFYLCASRSTGNTEAFFGQGTRLTVV.

The chain uses TRBV11-3 and TRBJ1-1; D is perhaps TRBD1 (5 bases). Per germline, CDR1 SGHNT and CDR2 YENEEA. This CDR3 is built from 12 residues. V lost 7 bases and J 1 base, leaving 7 bases between the germline ends. The CDR3 sequence is CASTGTNTEAFF. The CDR3 DNA reads as TGTGCCAGCACCGGGACGAACACTGAAGCTTTCTTT.

The chain couples TRBV27 to TRBJ1-1; TRBD1 might be the D (5 bases). V was trimmed by 9 bases and J by 0 bases, leaving 23 bases between them. CDR3 length equals 17 residues. The germline V gene has CDR1 MNHEY and CDR2 SMNVEV (reference sequence). CDR3 coding DNA: TGTGCCAGTAACCGCCGTTTTCGTGGGGCCTTGAACACTGAAGCTTTCTTT. It is translated as CASNRRFRGALNTEAFF.

The genes are TRBV19 and TRBJ2-2; D unresolved. CDR3 length: 15 residues. CDR1 is LNHDA, CDR2 SQIVND, per germline (reference sequence). V lost 0 bases, J lost 8 bases, and 13 bases lay in between. CDR3 bases: TGTGCCAGTAGTATAGAAGTAACGGTTCCAGGGGAGCTGTTTTTT. Translation: CASSIEVTVPGELFF.

The rearrangement links TRBV2 to TRBJ1-5, with 9 bases identical to TRBD1. Germline-derived CDR1 and CDR2 are SNHLY and FYNNEI. V was pared by 7 bases and J by 5 bases, with 3 bases of the junction left unmatched. The CDR3 has 13 amino acids. The CDR3 bases are TGTGCCAGCACTCGGGACAGGGATCAGCCCCAGCATTTT. Its translation is CASTRDRDQPQHF.

The V call is TRBV19, the J call TRBJ1-6; weak D call: TRBD1 (6 bases). CDR1 is LNHDA, CDR2 SQIVND, per germline (reference sequence). The CDR3 has 13 amino acids. Trimming pared 3 bases from V and 9 bases from J, leaving 9 bases between. The CDR3 sequence is CASSIRGSSPLHF. The CDR3 DNA reads TGTGCCAGTAGTATCAGGGGATCTTCACCCCTCCACTTT. The variable domain in full, with the rest retrieved from reference TRBV19 and TRBJ1-6, is DGGITQSPKYLFRKEGQNVTLSCEQNLNHDAMYWYRQDPGQGLRLIYYSQIVNDFQKGDIAEGYSVSREKKESFPLTVTSAQKNPTAFYLCASSIRGSSPLHFGNGTRLTVT.

V and J are TRBV6-5 and TRBJ1-6, with D perhaps TRBD1 (5 bases). V was trimmed by 2 bases and J by 7 bases, leaving 12 bases between them. The CDR3 runs 15 residues. Germline V gene sequence: CDR1 MNHEY, CDR2 SVGAGI. CDR3 protein: CASSYQGRENSPLHF. The CDR3 DNA reads as TGTGCCAGCAGTTACCAGGGACGGGAAAATTCACCCCTCCACTTT.

This chain links TRBV20-1 with TRBJ2-5; 9 nucleotides line up with TRBD1. CDR3 size: 14 residues. After removal of 3 bases from V and 4 bases from J, the junction contained 6 bases not matched to a gene. From germline, CDR1 is DFQATT and CDR2 SNEGSKA (reference sequence). The CDR3 sequence is CSARTGGSSETQYF. The DNA of the CDR3 is TGCAGTGCTAGGACAGGGGGAAGTTCAGAGACCCAGTACTTC.

The table lists this clonotype with a few counts. The CDR3 is CATSVGTADQPQHF. CDR3 sequence (DNA): TGTGCCACCAGCGTCGGGACAGCAGATCAGCCCCAGCATTTT. This chain joins TRBV15 and TRBJ1-5; 7 bases agree with TRBD1. The germline V gene encodes CDR1 LNHNV and CDR2 YYDKDF (reference sequence). The V and J ends lost 5 bases and 5 bases, in that order; junction bases with no gene match: 6. The CDR3 totals 14 residues. The full variable domain, with the rest looked up from reference TRBV15 and TRBJ1-5, is DAMVIQNPRYQVTQFGKPVTLSCSQTLNHNVMYWYQQKSSQAPKLLFHYYDKDFNNEADTPDNFQSRRPNTSFCFLDIRSPGLGDTAMYLCATSVGTADQPQHFGDGTRLSIL.

The chain has TRBV20-1 and TRBJ1-5; tentative D call: TRBD1 (5 bases). The germline V gene encodes CDR1 DFQATT and CDR2 SNEGSKA (reference sequence). Trimming pared 3 bases from V and 3 bases from J, leaving 12 bases between. CDR3 length equals 14 residues. This CDR3 is CSASVSGTNQPQHF. CDR3 nucleotide sequence: TGCAGTGCTAGCGTTTCGGGGACCAATCAGCCCCAGCATTTT.

This clonotype was detected only a few times. This sequence joins TRBV27 and TRBJ2-7; possibly TRBD1 for D (6 bases). The CDR3 runs to 14 residues. Germline CDR1 MNHEY, CDR2 SMNVEV (reference sequence). Between the trimmed V and J ends, which lost 1 base and 5 bases, there was a span of 12 bases. The CDR3 nucleotides are TGTGCCAGCAGTTTATTGGGGGCTCGCGACGAGCAGTACTTC. It codes for CASSLLGARDEQYF.

The chain recombines TRBV19 with TRBJ1-1; no definite D call. The CDR3 sequence is 13 residues long. V was shortened by 5 bases and J by 4 bases, with 11 bases between the two germline ends. Germline lookup yields CDR1 LNHDA and CDR2 SQIVND (reference sequence). In nucleotides, the CDR3 is TGTGCCAGTAGTTTCAGCGTAGGCACTGAAGCTTTCTTT. Its translation: CASSFSVGTEAFF.

The chain links TRBV6-2 or TRBV6-3 to TRBJ2-7, with 8 bases matching TRBD2. Trimming took 6 bases from V and 2 from J; bases not matched to a gene: 3. Germline V gives CDR1 MNHEY, CDR2 SVGEGT. This CDR3 comprises 13 residues. The CDR3: CASRLAAAYEQYF. DNA for the CDR3: TGTGCCAGCAGACTAGCGGCCGCCTACGAGCAGTACTTC.

About this clonotype: A junction boundary mismatches the germline segment, possibly from a read error. This chain links TRBV7-2 with TRBJ2-3, with D uncertain. The germline V gene encodes CDR1 SGHTA and CDR2 FQGNSA. The CDR3 runs to 13 residues. The CDR3 DNA reads TGTGCCAGCAGCTTTATCGGCACTGATACGCAGTATTTT. It encodes CASSFIGTDTQYF.

V gene TRBV6-1 combines with J gene TRBJ1-5; D might be TRBD1 (6 bases). This CDR3 comprises 15 residues. Germline-derived CDR1 and CDR2 are MNHNS and SASEGT. V was pared by 5 bases and J by 3 bases, with 14 bases between. The CDR3 nucleotides read TGTGCCAGCAGTCCCGGACAGTTTCTCAATCAGCCCCAGCATTTT. It translates to CASSPGQFLNQPQHF.

This chain connects TRBV7-2 to TRBJ2-3, with TRBD1 matching over 7 bases. Per the germline V gene, CDR1 is SGHTA and CDR2 is FQGNSA. J lost 3 bases, V lost 8 bases, and 5 bases had no gene match. The CDR3 totals 13 residues. CDR3 in DNA: TGTGCCAGCGGGGGCAGGGGGACAGATACGCAGTATTTT. It specifies CASGGRGTDTQYF.

Here the CDR3 DNA reads TGTGCCAGCAGCCCAGTGGGGATCTGGAACCGGGGAAGGGACGGACAGCCCCAGCATTTT. This encodes CASSPVGIWNRGRDGQPQHF. This sequence joins TRBV28 and TRBJ1-5, with D perhaps TRBD1 (5 bases). The CDR3 is made up of 20 amino acids. Germline V lookup: CDR1 MDHEN, CDR2 SYDVKM. Trimming removed 6 bases from V and 7 bases from J, with 34 bases in between.

The chain couples TRBV27 to TRBJ1-5; D remains unclear. The germline V and J ends were trimmed by 4 bases and 6 bases, with 22 bases remaining between them. From germline, CDR1 is MNHEY and CDR2 SMNVEV (reference sequence). The CDR3 is made up of 17 amino acids. The DNA of the CDR3 is TGTGCCAGCAGTTCTTTCAAGGGAGGGCAGCTGGTTCAGCCCCAGCATTTT. Translating gives CASSSFKGGQLVQPQHF.

The chain has TRBV20-1 and TRBJ1-2, with 10 bases aligning to TRBD1. There are 12 residues in the CDR3. In germline, CDR1 is DFQATT, CDR2 SNEGSKA (reference sequence). Unmatched junction bases numbered 7, after V lost 6 bases and J lost 9 bases. CDR3 DNA: TGCAGTGCCTGGGACAGGGGAGATAGCTACACCTTC. It yields the protein CSAWDRGDSYTF.

The chain is built from TRBV28 and TRBJ2-5, with 7 bases lining up with TRBD2. Germline CDR1 MDHEN, CDR2 SYDVKM. Trimming cost V 6 bases and J 4 bases; bases outside gene matches: 11. The CDR3 is made up of 15 amino acids. DNA of the CDR3: TGTGCCAGCAGCCAAAACTCGGCGGGAGCAGAGACCCAGTACTTC. Its translation: CASSQNSAGAETQYF.

The V and J genes are TRBV6-1 and TRBJ1-3, with a weak D call TRBD1 (5 bases). The V end lost 10 bases, the J end lost 1 base, and 8 bases lay between the germline ends. Germline assignment: CDR1 MNHNS and CDR2 SASEGT. This CDR3 is built from 12 residues. This chain's CDR3 is CATRVSGNTIYF. The CDR3 coding sequence is TGTGCCACCAGGGTGTCTGGAAACACCATATATTTT.

This clonotype was recorded a few times. V usage is TRBV19 and J usage is TRBJ1-1; D possibly corresponds to TRBD1 (6 bases). This CDR3 contains 12 residues. CDR1 LNHDA and CDR2 SQIVND come from the germline V gene (reference sequence). The V end lost 6 bases, the J end lost 3 bases, and 8 bases lay between the germline ends. The CDR3 sequence: CASSHRDTEAFF. For the CDR3, the DNA is TGTGCCAGTAGCCACAGGGACACTGAAGCTTTCTTT. Together with reference TRBV19 and TRBJ1-1, the CDR3 gives the full variable domain: DGGITQSPKYLFRKEGQNVTLSCEQNLNHDAMYWYRQDPGQGLRLIYYSQIVNDFQKGDIAEGYSVSREKKESFPLTVTSAQKNPTAFYLCASSHRDTEAFFGQGTRLTVV.

The gene calls are TRBV6-2 or TRBV6-3 and TRBJ1-1, with a possible D match to TRBD1 (6 bases). The CDR3 consists of 14 residues. The V end was cut by 3 bases, the J end by 2 bases, with 10 bases between. The V gene's germline CDR1 is MNHEY and CDR2 SVGEGT. DNA for the CDR3: TGTGCCAGCAGTTATCTACAGGGTAACACTGAAGCTTTCTTT. Translation gives CASSYLQGNTEAFF.

The CDR3 sequence: CSASVLAGIMDEQFF. The CDR3 region has the DNA TGCAGTGCTAGTGTGCTAGCGGGAATAATGGATGAGCAGTTCTTC. The rearrangement links TRBV20-1 to TRBJ2-1, with 9 bases identical to TRBD2. Germline CDR1 and CDR2: DFQATT and SNEGSKA (reference sequence). This CDR3 spans 15 amino acids. The ends lost 3 bases at V and 8 bases at J; junction bases unmatched: 11.

This clonotype was seen a handful of times. The chain combines TRBV20-1 with TRBJ2-7; 7 nucleotides line up with TRBD2. V lost 3 bases, J lost 6 bases, and 8 bases stayed unmatched. Germline CDR1 DFQATT, CDR2 SNEGSKA (reference sequence). This CDR3 is 13 amino acids long. The CDR3 DNA sequence: TGCAGTGCTAGTCCTAGCGGTAGTCTCGAGCAGTACTTC. It is translated as CSASPSGSLEQYF.